A selection of T cell receptor beta chains follows, all from one sample in a study of shared clonotypes between healthy human individuals. The repertoire was sequenced with immunoSEQ multiplex PCR; TCRdb's copy has only in-frame clones and lacks some. The table lists over a million clones, around 82% of them singletons. Material for sequencing was memory CD4+ T cells from PBMCs. The origin of the receptors is a man between 18 and 29 years old in good health. Some clones in this sample may be carry-over from other donors' samples. CDR3s include the opening cysteine and the closing phenylalanine or tryptophan. A D gene is named only where the DNA matches it firmly. Size values are once, few and many counts, or a class for expanded clones, and some rows have none.

clone_size	v_call	j_call	d_call	cdr3_nt	cdr3_aa
few	TRBV6-6	TRBJ1-4	.	TGTGCCAGCAGTCTACAGGAAAAACTGTTTTTT	CASSLQEKLFF
.	TRBV4-3	TRBJ2-7	TRBD2	TGCGCCAGCAGCCAAGCTCCAGCGGGAGGGTACGAGCAGTACTTC	CASSQAPAGGYEQYF
.	TRBV2	TRBJ1-2	TRBD1	TGTGCCGGGACAGGTGACAGGAACTATGGCTACACCTTC	CAGTGDRNYGYTF
.	TRBV28	TRBJ2-3	TRBD2	TGTGCCAGCAGTTTATCCGGACTAGCGGGGCGCACAGATACGCAGTATTTT	CASSLSGLAGRTDTQYF
.	TRBV5-5	TRBJ1-1	.	TGTGCCAGCAGCCAGATTCGGGTGCTTATGAACACTGAAGCTTTCTTT	CASSQIRVLMNTEAFF
.	TRBV2	TRBJ1-1	.	TGTGCCAGCAGTGCCAAGACAGGTCTCACTGAAGCTTTCTTT	CASSAKTGLTEAFF
.	TRBV9	TRBJ2-2	.	TGTGCCAGCAGCGTAACGGCTAGCGTTGCCGGGGAGCTGTTTTTT	CASSVTASVAGELFF
.	TRBV20-1	TRBJ1-1	.	TGCAGTGCTAGAGATTGGGTAGCTTTCTTT	CSARDWVAFF
.	TRBV10-3	TRBJ2-3	TRBD2	TGTGCCATCAGTGACCCGGGGCTAGCGGGCCGCACAGATACGCAGTATTTT	CAISDPGLAGRTDTQYF
.	TRBV5-1	TRBJ2-7	TRBD1	TGCGCCAGCAGCGGCGGACAGGAAGACTACGAGCAGTACTTC	CASSGGQEDYEQYF
.	TRBV11-3	TRBJ2-7	TRBD2	TGTGCCAGCAGCTTACGCGCCGGGAGGGCCTACGAGCAGTACTTC	CASSLRAGRAYEQYF
.	TRBV6-5	TRBJ1-5	TRBD1	TGTGCCAGCAGTCGACGACAGGGGAATCAGCCCCAGCATTTT	CASSRRQGNQPQHF
.	TRBV5-1	TRBJ1-3	.	TGCGCCAGCAGCTTGAGCGAGGGGGGGCCCTCTGGAAACACCATATATTTT	CASSLSEGGPSGNTIYF
few	TRBV18	TRBJ1-1	.	TGTGCCAGCTCCGCCATGGAACAGGGCTTTGAAGCTTTCTTT	CASSAMEQGFEAFF
.	TRBV20-1	TRBJ1-2	.	TGCAGCGACGCCGAAACCTATGGCTACACCTTC	CSDAETYGYTF
.	TRBV5-1	TRBJ2-7	TRBD1	TGCGCCAGCAGCTTGGAGAGGGACAGCTACGAGCAGTACTTC	CASSLERDSYEQYF
.	TRBV4-3	TRBJ2-1	.	TGCGCCAGCAGCCAGCAGGGATTAGTCTACGACAATGAGCAGTTCTTC	CASSQQGLVYDNEQFF